The entry below describes one T cell receptor (beta chain). The draw of peripheral blood yielded 8.5 to 10 milliliters from each donor. The CDR3 consists of 14 residues. Trimming took 3 bases from V and 1 from J, leaving 10 bases between them. In germline, CDR1 is SNHLY, CDR2 FYNNEI. This sample is part of a study of blood T cells in healthy people across ages. The second PCR ran about 6 to 12 cycles with a sample-barcoded 5' primer and J-beta primers. TCRdb passed the 5' RACE reads through MiXCR, listing each CDR3 protein once. The sample yields about 1.4 million distinct CDR3 sequences, around 55% seen once.

This TCR came from a man aged 18 to 29 in good health. The sample was blood. The chain employs TRBV2 and TRBJ2-7, with a tentative D call TRBD1 (6 bases). The CDR3 DNA sequence: TGTGCCAGCAGTGAGGGGGCCCTTTCCTACGAGCAGTACTTC. This codes for CASSEGALSYEQYF.